There are a few counts of the clone carrying this T cell receptor beta chain. What it recognizes is unknown. This record belongs to a study of cytomegalovirus exposure and HLA in healthy donors. Study background: A prior analysis found about 120 million unique TCR beta sequences from some 200 million T cells. Study-wide points: A few chains tied to CMV proved CMV antigen-specific in vitro. Productive rates of about 87% or about 30% were seen for most TCR beta V segments in an earlier analysis.

The length of the CDR3 is 15 residues. The V and J ends lost 4 bases and 1 base, in that order; junction bases with no gene match: 6. Germline assignment: CDR1 SGDLS and CDR2 YYNGEE. The primer mix had 60 Vbeta and 13 Jbeta primers. Assay: immunoSEQ multiplex PCR; the TCRdb copy retains only in-frame clones and omits some. The sample consists of about 130,000 clones, about three quarters of them appearing once. The V gene is TRBV9, the J gene TRBJ2-5; 8 positions agree with TRBD1. The sample comprised PBMCs. The source is a woman in her fifties or sixties in good health and CMV-seropositive. CDR3 amino acids: CASSRIGTGQETQYF. The CDR3 DNA reads as TGTGCCAGCAGCAGGATAGGGACAGGCCAAGAGACCCAGTACTTC.